The sequence of this T cell receptor beta chain was determined in a study of HIV-infected patients and healthy controls. cDNA was made from 500 ng RNA using alpha and beta constant primers. Each of the alpha and beta chains got its own library through chain-specific third strand synthesis with indices. TCRdb redid the calling of the 5' RACE reads with MiXCR, one entry per CDR3 protein. There are under 20,000 distinct CDR3 sequences in the sample; 8.9% occur only once, and 2% to 3% lies in the top ten. There are 17 residues in the CDR3. Losses at the gene ends were 10 bases for V and 0 bases for J; bases not matched to a gene: 15. Germline V gives CDR1 LNHDA, CDR2 SQIVND (reference sequence). This clonotype was seen more than once but under ten times. Whole blood was used without fractionation, so all unsorted peripheral T cells were included.

The sequence was collected from an adult in good health. The chain has TRBV19 and TRBJ2-1, with 7 positions matching TRBD2. The sequencing input was blood. The CDR3 sequence is CATTALAGISSYNEQFF. DNA of the CDR3: TGTGCCACCACGGCCTTAGCGGGCATAAGCTCCTACAATGAGCAGTTCTTC.